Listed here is a single T cell receptor beta chain. This sample stems from a study of blood T cell repertoires in COVID-19. Study-level background: The samples span acute and convalescent COVID-19 from the United States, Italy and Spain. T cells, B-cell-depleted T cells, or PBMCs supplied cDNA or gDNA.

In the source study's methods: Estimation of nucleated cell counts was performed using reference gene primer amplification. This table comes from immunoSEQ multiplex PCR, and its TCRdb copy is limited to in-frame clones, with some not included. The V and J calls and clone size come from that table; D and trimming were worked out from the DNA. This sample carries under 95,000 clones, roughly 89% of them seen once, and the ten largest clones take 5% to 7.5%. The V gene's germline CDR1 is LNHDA and CDR2 SQIVND (reference sequence). The CDR3 has 14 residues. V was trimmed by 7 bases and J by 0 bases, leaving 13 bases between them.

The V and J genes are TRBV19 and TRBJ2-7, with D possibly TRBD1 on 6 matching bases. Sequences were obtained from peripheral blood. The receptor comes from a woman in her 50s with acute or convalescent COVID-19. The DNA of the CDR3 is TGTGCCAGTAAAAAGGGGACACTCTCCTACGAGCAGTACTTC. Its translation is CASKKGTLSYEQYF.